This entry features one T cell receptor beta chain sequence. Authors' data handling: The assay estimated nucleated cells by amplifying reference gene primers. Sequencing was performed with immunoSEQ multiplex PCR; in TCRdb, only in-frame clones are kept and a portion is missing. V and J calls and clone size are those listed in that table; D and trimming were worked out from the DNA. The data contain hundreds of thousands of clones, around 85% of them singletons. This sample was taken from a study of blood T cell repertoires in COVID-19. Study as a whole: COVID-19 samples from acute and convalescent phases originated in the United States, Italy and Spain. From T cells, B-cell-depleted T cells, or PBMCs came the material, which was cDNA or gDNA.

The junction had 6 bases not matched to a gene; V was cut back by 5 bases and J by 6 bases. CDR1 is SGHNT and CDR2 is YENEEA in the germline V gene. The CDR3 sequence is 15 residues long. The V gene is TRBV11-3, the J gene TRBJ2-1; 11 bases are shared with TRBD2. The sequenced material came from peripheral blood. This TCR derives from a woman older than 75 with acute or convalescent COVID-19. The CDR3 coding sequence is TGTGCCAGCAGCGTTAGCGGGAGGGCCTTCAATGAGCAGTTCTTC. Translation gives CASSVSGRAFNEQFF.